This entry features one T cell receptor (beta chain) sequence. The data belong to a study of blood T cell repertoires in COVID-19. The overall study: Some COVID-19 samples were acute and others convalescent; all came from the United States, Italy and Spain. PBMCs, B-cell-depleted T cells, or T cells provided the cDNA or gDNA that made up the material.

Original processing notes: Estimated nucleated cell counts came from reference gene primer amplification. Sequenced by immunoSEQ multiplex PCR; TCRdb stores in-frame clones only, minus some. The V and J calls and clone size were taken over from that table, and D and trimming were inferred from the DNA. The repertoire holds 100,000 to 130,000 clones, with just over 70% as singletons. Germline V CDR1 and CDR2: SGHRS, YFSETQ. The germline V and J ends were trimmed by 0 bases and 0 bases, with 15 bases remaining between them. This CDR3 has 17 amino acids. The clonotype originates from a woman aged 40 to 50 with acute or convalescent COVID-19. V is TRBV5-1 and J is TRBJ2-5; TRBD2 is a possible D gene (6 bases). Input material: peripheral blood. The CDR3 DNA reads TGCGCCAGCAGCTTGGCTCTGCTCGCGGGGTACCAAGAGACCCAGTACTTC. This sequence encodes CASSLALLAGYQETQYF.